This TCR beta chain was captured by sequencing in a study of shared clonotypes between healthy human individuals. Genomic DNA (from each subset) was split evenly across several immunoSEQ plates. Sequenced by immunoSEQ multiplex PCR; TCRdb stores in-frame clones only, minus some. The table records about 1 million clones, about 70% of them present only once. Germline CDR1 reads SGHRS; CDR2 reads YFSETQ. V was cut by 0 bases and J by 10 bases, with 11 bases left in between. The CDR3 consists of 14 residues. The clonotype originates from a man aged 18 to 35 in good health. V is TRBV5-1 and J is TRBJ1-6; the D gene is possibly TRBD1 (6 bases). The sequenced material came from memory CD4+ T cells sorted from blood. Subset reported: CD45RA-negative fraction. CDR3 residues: CASSLDRVESPLHF. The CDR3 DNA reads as TGCGCCAGCAGCTTGGACAGGGTGGAATCACCCCTCCACTTT. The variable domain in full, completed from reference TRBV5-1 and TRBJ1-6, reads KAGVTQTPRYLIKTRGQQVTLSCSPISGHRSVSWYQQTPGQGLQFLFEYFSETQRNKGNFPGRFSGRQFSNSRSEMNVSTLELGDSALYLCASSLDRVESPLHFGNGTRLTVT.